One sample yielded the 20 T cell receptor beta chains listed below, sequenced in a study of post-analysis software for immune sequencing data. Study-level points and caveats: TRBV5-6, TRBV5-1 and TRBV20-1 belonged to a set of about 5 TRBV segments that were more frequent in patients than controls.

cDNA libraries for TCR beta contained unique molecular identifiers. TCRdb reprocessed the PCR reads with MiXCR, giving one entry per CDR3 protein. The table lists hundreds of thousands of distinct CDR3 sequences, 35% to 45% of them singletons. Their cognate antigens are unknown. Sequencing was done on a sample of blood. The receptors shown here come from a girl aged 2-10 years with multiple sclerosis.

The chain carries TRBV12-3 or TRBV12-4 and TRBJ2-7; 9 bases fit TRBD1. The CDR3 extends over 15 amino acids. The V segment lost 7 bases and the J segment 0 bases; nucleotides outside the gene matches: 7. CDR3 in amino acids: CASTRGTGSSYEQYF. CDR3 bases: TGTGCCAGCACCAGAGGGACAGGGAGCTCCTACGAGCAGTACTTC.

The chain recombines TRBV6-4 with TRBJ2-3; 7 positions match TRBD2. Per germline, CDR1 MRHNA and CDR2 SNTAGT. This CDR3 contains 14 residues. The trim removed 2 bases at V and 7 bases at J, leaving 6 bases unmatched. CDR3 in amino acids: CASSDSGMAYTQYF. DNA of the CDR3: TGTGCCAGCAGTGACAGCGGGATGGCGTATACGCAGTATTTT.

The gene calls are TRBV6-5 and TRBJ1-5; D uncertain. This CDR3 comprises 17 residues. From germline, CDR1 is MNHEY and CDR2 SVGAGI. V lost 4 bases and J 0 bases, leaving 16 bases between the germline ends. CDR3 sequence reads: CASSSPRLGSSNQPQHF. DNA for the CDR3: TGTGCCAGCAGTTCCCCCAGATTGGGTAGTAGCAATCAGCCCCAGCATTTT.

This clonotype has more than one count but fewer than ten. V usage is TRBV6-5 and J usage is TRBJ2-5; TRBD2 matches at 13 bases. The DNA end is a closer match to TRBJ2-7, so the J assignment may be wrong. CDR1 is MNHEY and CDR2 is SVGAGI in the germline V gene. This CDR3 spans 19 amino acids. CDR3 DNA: TGTGCCAGCAGTTCGAGACTAGCGGGAGGTCAGAAAGTAAGAAACGAGCAGTACTTC. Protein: CASSSRLAGGQKVRNEQYF.

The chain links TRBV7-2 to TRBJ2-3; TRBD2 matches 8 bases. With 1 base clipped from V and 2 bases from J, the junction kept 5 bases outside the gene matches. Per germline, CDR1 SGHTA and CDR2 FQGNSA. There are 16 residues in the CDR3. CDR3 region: CASSLGNGRATDTQYF. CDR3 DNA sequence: TGTGCCAGCAGCTTAGGAAACGGGAGGGCCACAGATACGCAGTATTTT.

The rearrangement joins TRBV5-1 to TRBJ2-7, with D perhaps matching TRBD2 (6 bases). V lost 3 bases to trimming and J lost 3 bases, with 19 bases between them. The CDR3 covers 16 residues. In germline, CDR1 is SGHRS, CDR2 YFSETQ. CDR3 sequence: CASSSKEGPTFYEQYF. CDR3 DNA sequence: TGCGCCAGCAGCTCGAAGGAGGGACCAACCTTCTACGAGCAGTACTTC.

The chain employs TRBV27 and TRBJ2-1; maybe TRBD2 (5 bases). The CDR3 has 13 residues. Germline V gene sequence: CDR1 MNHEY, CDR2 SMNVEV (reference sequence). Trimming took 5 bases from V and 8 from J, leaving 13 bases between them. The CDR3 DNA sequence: TGTGCCAGCAGTAGAACTAGTTCCCATGAGCAGTTCTTC. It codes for CASSRTSSHEQFF.

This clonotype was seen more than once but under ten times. In DNA form, the CDR3 reads TGTGCCAGCAGCCAAGATTTAACAGGAGGGGATACGCAGTATTTT. Amino acids: CASSQDLTGGDTQYF. V and J are TRBV3-1 and TRBJ2-3; perhaps TRBD2 as D (6 bases). Germline CDR1 LGHDT, CDR2 YNNKEL (reference sequence). The CDR3 totals 15 residues. The V gene lost 0 bases and the J gene lost 6 bases, with 13 bases spanning the gap.

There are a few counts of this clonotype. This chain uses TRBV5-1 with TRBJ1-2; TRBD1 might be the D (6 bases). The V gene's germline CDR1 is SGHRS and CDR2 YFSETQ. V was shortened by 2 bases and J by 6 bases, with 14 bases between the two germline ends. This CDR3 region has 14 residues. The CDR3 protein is CASSFHTGYDGYTF. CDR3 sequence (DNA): TGCGCCAGCAGCTTCCACACAGGGTATGATGGCTACACCTTC.

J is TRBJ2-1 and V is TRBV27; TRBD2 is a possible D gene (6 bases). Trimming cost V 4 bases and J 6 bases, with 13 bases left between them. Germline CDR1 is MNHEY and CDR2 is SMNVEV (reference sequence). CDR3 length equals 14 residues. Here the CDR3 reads CASSYWGGGNEQFF. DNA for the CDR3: TGTGCCAGCAGTTATTGGGGAGGAGGCAATGAGCAGTTCTTC.

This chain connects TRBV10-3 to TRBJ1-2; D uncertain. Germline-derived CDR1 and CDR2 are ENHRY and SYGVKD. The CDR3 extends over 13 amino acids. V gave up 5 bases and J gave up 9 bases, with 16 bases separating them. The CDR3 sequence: CAISRETARSYTF. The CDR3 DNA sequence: TGTGCCATCAGTAGGGAGACGGCGAGAAGCTACACCTTC.

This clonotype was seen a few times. The CDR3 protein is CASGTSYEQYF. For the CDR3, the DNA is TGTGCCAGCGGGACAAGTTACGAGCAGTACTTC. J is TRBJ2-7 and V is TRBV5-8; a possible D gene is TRBD1 (6 bases). The V end lost 7 bases, the J end lost 4 bases, and 9 bases lay between the germline ends. The CDR3 is 11 amino acids. The germline V gene encodes CDR1 SGHTS and CDR2 YDEGEE.

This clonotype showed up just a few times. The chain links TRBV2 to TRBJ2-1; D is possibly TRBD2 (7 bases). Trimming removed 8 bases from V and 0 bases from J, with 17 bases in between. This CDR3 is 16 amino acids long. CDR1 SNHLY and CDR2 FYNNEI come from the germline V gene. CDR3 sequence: CASYRGRGSSYNEQFF. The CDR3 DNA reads TGTGCCAGCTATCGGGGGCGGGGGAGCTCCTACAATGAGCAGTTCTTC.

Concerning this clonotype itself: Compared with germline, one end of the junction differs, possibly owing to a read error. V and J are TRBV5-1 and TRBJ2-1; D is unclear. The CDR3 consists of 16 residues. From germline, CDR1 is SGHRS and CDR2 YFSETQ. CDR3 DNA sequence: TGCGGCAGCAGCTCTGCAGGCTTCTCTCTTTCGAATGAGCAGTTCTTC. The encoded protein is CGSSSAGFSLSNEQFF.

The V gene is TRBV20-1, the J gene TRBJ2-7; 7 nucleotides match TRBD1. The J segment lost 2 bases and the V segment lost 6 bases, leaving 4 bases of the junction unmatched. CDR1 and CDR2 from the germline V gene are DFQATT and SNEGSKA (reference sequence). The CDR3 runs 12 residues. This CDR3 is CSANTGAYEQYF. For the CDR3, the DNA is TGCAGTGCCAACACAGGGGCCTACGAGCAGTACTTC.

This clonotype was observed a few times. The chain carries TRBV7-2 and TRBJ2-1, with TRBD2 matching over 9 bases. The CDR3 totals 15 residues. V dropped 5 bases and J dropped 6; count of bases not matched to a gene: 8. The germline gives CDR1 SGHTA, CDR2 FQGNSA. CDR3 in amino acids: CASSHSGLAINEQFF. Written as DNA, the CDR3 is TGTGCCAGCAGCCATTCGGGACTAGCTATCAATGAGCAGTTCTTC.

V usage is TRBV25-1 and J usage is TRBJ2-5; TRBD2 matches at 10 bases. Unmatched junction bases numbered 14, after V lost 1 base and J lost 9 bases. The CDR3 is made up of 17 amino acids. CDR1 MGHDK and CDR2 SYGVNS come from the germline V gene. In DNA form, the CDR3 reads TGTGCCAGCAGTGAATGGAGCGGGAGGGCCCCCCGGGAGGCCCAGTACTTC. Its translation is CASSEWSGRAPREAQYF.

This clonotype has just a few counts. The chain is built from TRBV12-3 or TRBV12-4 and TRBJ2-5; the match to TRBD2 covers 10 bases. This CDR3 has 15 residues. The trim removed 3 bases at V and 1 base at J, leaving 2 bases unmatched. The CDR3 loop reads CASSFSGGTQETQYF. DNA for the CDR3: TGTGCCAGCAGTTTTAGCGGGGGGACCCAAGAGACCCAGTACTTC.

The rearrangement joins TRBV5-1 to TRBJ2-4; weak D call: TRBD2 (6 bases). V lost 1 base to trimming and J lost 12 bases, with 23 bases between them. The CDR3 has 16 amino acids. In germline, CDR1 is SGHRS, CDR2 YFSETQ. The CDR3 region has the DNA TGCGCCAGCAGCTTGACGGTTAGCGGTGTGTTTTCTCCTCAGTACTTC. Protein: CASSLTVSGVFSPQYF.

CDR3 sequence: CASSPDSITDTQYF. For the CDR3, the DNA is TGTGCCAGCAGCCCGGACAGCATCACAGATACGCAGTATTTT. The V call is TRBV7-3, the J call TRBJ2-3, with a weak D call TRBD1 (6 bases). V shed 5 bases and J shed 2 bases, with 11 bases lying between them. The CDR3 extends over 14 amino acids. Germline CDR1 and CDR2: SGHTA and FQGTGA. The full variable domain, its missing parts supplied by reference TRBV7-3 and TRBJ2-3, is GAGVSQTPSNKVTEKGKYVELRCDPISGHTALYWYRQSLGQGPEFLIYFQGTGAADDSGLPNDRFFAVRPEGSVSTLKIQRTERGDSAVYLCASSPDSITDTQYFGPGTRLTVL.